This record looks at one T cell receptor beta chain sequence and its context. Its antigen is undetermined. TCRdb reprocessed the RT-PCR reads via MiXCR and lists one record per CDR3 protein. The sample lists roughly 500,000 distinct CDR3 sequences, 16% occurring once. V was cut by 4 bases and J by 0 bases, with 7 bases left in between. This CDR3 contains 14 residues. The data were obtained in a study of response to subunit inactivated influenza vaccine. Study-level points and caveats: The authors suggested that few new T cells are recruited per seasonal influenza vaccination.

This rearrangement joins TRBV12-3 or TRBV12-4 to TRBJ1-3; D not certain. The sequences come from CD4+ T cells sorted from PBMCs, collected less than 25 months after vaccination. This TCR was recovered from a man aged 50-75 years who received an inactivated influenza vaccine. For the CDR3, the DNA is TGTGCCAGCAGTTCCGGGTACTCTGGAAACACCATATATTTT. Amino acids: CASSSGYSGNTIYF.